The 3 T cell receptor beta chains below all came from one sample that was sequenced in a study of CD8+ T cells in alopecia areata. After isolation, RNA underwent reverse transcription to generate cDNA as the sequencing template. TCRdb keeps only in-frame clones here, not all; method: immunoSEQ multiplex PCR. The sample has about 200,000 clones; roughly three fifths are singletons. Sequenced: CD8+ T cells sorted from blood. The receptor source for this set is a human donor in good health.

This clone was detected a few times. V and J are TRBV30 and TRBJ1-6; 9 bases agree with TRBD1. Losses at the gene ends were 5 bases for V and 10 bases for J; bases not matched to a gene: 9. The CDR3 extends over 14 amino acids. Germline V gene data show CDR1 as GTSNPN and CDR2 as SVGIG (reference sequence). The CDR3, as DNA: TGTGCCTGGGGAACCGGGACAGGGTCATCACCCCTCCACTTT. Protein product: CAWGTGTGSSPLHF.

The chain couples TRBV27 to TRBJ2-3; 11 bases line up with TRBD2. Per germline, CDR1 MNHEY and CDR2 SMNVEV (reference sequence). This CDR3 is built from 16 residues. Trimming cost V 4 bases and J 0 bases; bases outside gene matches: 3. CDR3 nucleotides: TGTGCCAGCAGTTCCGGGACTAGCGGTAGCACAGATACGCAGTATTTT. This encodes CASSSGTSGSTDTQYF.

The chain joins TRBV7-9 to TRBJ2-3; D gene uncertain. The CDR3 runs 14 residues. Germline CDR1 is SEHNR and CDR2 is FQNEAQ (reference sequence). V lost 5 bases and J 2 bases, leaving 11 bases between the germline ends. As DNA, the CDR3 is TGTGCCAGCAGCGCCCGCTGGGACACAGATACGCAGTATTTT. This encodes CASSARWDTDTQYF.